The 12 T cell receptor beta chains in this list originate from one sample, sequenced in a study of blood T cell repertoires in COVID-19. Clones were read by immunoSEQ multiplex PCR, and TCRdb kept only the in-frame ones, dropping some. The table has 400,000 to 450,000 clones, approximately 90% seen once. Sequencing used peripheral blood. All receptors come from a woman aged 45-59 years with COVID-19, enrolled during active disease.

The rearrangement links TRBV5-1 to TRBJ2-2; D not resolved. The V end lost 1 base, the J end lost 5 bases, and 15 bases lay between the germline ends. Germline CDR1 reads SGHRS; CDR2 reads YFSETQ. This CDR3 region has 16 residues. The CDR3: CASSLRDTRLTGELFF. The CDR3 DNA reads TGCGCCAGCAGCTTGCGAGACACAAGGTTAACCGGGGAGCTGTTTTTT.

The CDR3 sequence: CASSLGPGGKTEAFF. As DNA, the CDR3 is TGTGCCAGCAGTTTGGGACCAGGGGGAAAGACTGAAGCTTTCTTT. The chain combines TRBV28 with TRBJ1-1; TRBD1 agrees at 7 bases. V shed 3 bases, J shed 5 bases, and the junction held 9 bases outside the gene matches. This CDR3 has 15 amino acids. Germline CDR1 is MDHEN and CDR2 is SYDVKM.

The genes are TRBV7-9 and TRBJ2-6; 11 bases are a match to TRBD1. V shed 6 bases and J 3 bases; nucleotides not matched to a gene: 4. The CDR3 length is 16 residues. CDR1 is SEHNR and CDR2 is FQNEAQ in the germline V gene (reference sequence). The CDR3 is CASSSDRGHGANVLTF. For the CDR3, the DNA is TGTGCCAGCAGTTCGGACAGGGGGCATGGGGCCAACGTCCTGACTTTC.

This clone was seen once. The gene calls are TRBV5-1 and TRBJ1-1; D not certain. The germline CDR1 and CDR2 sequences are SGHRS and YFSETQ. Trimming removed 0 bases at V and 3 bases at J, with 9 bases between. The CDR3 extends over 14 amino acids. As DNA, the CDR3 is TGCGCCAGCAGCTTGGCCGGGGTGGACACTGAAGCTTTCTTT. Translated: CASSLAGVDTEAFF.

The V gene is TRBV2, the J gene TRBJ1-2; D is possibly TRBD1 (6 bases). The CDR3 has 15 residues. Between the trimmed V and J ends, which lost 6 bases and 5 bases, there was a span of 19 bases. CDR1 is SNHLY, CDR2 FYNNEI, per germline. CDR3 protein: CASRRGGDDSYGYTF. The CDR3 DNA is TGTGCCAGCAGGAGGGGGGGGGATGACAGTTATGGCTACACCTTC.

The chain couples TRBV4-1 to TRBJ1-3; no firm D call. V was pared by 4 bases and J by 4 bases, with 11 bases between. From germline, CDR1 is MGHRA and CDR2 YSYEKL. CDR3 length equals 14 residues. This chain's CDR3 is CASSLVVLGNTIYF. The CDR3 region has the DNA TGCGCCAGCAGCCTCGTAGTCTTAGGAAACACCATATATTTT.

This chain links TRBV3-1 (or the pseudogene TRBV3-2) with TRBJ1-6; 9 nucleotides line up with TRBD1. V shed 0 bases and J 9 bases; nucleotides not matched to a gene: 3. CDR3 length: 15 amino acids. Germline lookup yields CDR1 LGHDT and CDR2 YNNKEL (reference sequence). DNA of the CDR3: TGTGCCAGCAGCCAAGACGGGACAGGGAGTTCACCCCTCCACTTT. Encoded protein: CASSQDGTGSSPLHF.

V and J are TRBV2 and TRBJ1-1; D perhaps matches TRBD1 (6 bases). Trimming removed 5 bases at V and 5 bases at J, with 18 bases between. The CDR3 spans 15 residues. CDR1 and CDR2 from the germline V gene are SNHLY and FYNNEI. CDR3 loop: CASSFSGGGGTEAFF. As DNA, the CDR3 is TGTGCCAGCAGTTTTAGCGGGGGGGGCGGGACTGAAGCTTTCTTT.

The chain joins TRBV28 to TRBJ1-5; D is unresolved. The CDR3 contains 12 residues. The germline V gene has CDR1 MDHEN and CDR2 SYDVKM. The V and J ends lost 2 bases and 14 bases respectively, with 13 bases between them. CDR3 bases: TGTGCCAGCAGTTTAGCCCCGAAGGGAGAGCATTTT. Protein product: CASSLAPKGEHF.

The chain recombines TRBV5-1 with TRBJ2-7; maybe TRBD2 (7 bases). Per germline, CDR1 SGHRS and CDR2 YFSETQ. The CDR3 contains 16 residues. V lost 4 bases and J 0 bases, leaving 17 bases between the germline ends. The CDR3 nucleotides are TGCGCCAGCAGCCTACTAGGGGGGGGCGGCTCCTACGAGCAGTACTTC. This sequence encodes CASSLLGGGGSYEQYF.

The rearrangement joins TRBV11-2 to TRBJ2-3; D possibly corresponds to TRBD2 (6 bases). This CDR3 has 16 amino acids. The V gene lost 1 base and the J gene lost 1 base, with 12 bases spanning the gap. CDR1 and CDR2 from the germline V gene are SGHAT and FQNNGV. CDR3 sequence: CASSLGKTGGTDTQYF. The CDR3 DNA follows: TGTGCCAGCAGCTTAGGTAAAACGGGGGGCACAGATACGCAGTATTTT.

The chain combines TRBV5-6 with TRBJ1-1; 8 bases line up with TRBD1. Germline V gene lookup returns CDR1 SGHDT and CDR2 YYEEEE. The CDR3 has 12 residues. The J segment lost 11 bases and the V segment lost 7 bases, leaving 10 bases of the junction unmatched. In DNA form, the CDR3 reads TGTGCCAGCTTCCAAGACAGGGACAGGGCTTTCTTT. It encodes CASFQDRDRAFF. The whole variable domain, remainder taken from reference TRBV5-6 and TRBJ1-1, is DAGVTQSPTHLIKTRGQQVTLRCSPKSGHDTVSWYQQALGQGPQFIFQYYEEEERQRGNFPDRFSGHQFPNYSSELNVNALLLGDSALYLCASFQDRDRAFFGQGTRLTVV.